These 25 T cell receptor beta chains originate from one sample sequenced in a study of CD4 T cells in relation to SARS-CoV-2 and coronaviruses. The assay was immunoSEQ multiplex PCR, and TCRdb's table has in-frame clones only and misses some. The sample lists about 18,000 clones, 65% to 75% occurring once. CD4+ T cells from unexposed donors were obtained before the COVID-19 pandemic (2011-2018). After about 10 days of culture, CD4+ T cells were isolated. These receptors lack a known antigen. Sequencing was done on a sample of CD4+ T cells from PBMCs, cultured in vitro. All receptors come from a human donor in good health.

The V and J genes are TRBV10-3 and TRBJ1-1, with D possibly TRBD1 on 6 matching bases. The V end lost 9 bases, the J end lost 0 bases, and 14 bases lay between the germline ends. CDR1 and CDR2 (germline): ENHRY, SYGVKD. This CDR3 has 14 residues. This CDR3 is CAIRTETLNTEAFF. DNA for the CDR3: TGTGCCATTAGGACAGAAACCTTGAACACTGAAGCTTTCTTT.

The gene calls are TRBV5-1 and TRBJ1-3, with D possibly being TRBD1 (5 bases). CDR3 length equals 15 residues. The germline V gene encodes CDR1 SGHRS and CDR2 YFSETQ. V was clipped by 0 bases and J by 6 bases, with 13 bases between them. CDR3: CASSLGGRDLNTIYF. The CDR3 DNA reads as TGCGCCAGCAGCTTGGGGGGCAGGGACCTAAACACCATATATTTT.

The rearrangement links TRBV19 to TRBJ2-1; 9 bases are shared with TRBD2. Germline V gene sequence: CDR1 LNHDA, CDR2 SQIVND (reference sequence). The length of the CDR3 is 15 residues. Trimming removed 0 bases from V and 9 bases from J; junction bases left unmatched: 6. Written as DNA, the CDR3 is TGTGCCAGTAGTATAGATAGCGGGAGCTGGGGTGAGCAGTTCTTC. Its protein is CASSIDSGSWGEQFF.

The genes are TRBV5-1 and TRBJ2-2; TRBD2 aligns across 10 bases. The CDR3 extends over 16 amino acids. Trimming took 0 bases from V and 1 from J; bases not matched to a gene: 0. In germline, CDR1 is SGHRS, CDR2 YFSETQ. The CDR3 region is CASSLGTSGNTGELFF. The CDR3 DNA follows: TGCGCCAGCAGCTTGGGGACTAGCGGGAACACCGGGGAGCTGTTTTTT.

In this sample, this clone turned up a few times. The rearrangement links TRBV30 to TRBJ1-6, with 9 bases that match TRBD1. The CDR3 extends over 16 amino acids. Germline trimming cut 1 base from V and 5 bases from J; bases unmatched to any gene: 6. CDR1 GTSNPN and CDR2 SVGIG come from the germline V gene (reference sequence). CDR3 nucleotide sequence: TGTGCCTGGAGTGCCGGGACAGGGCCCCATAATTCACCCCTCCACTTT. Its translation: CAWSAGTGPHNSPLHF.

The rearrangement joins TRBV6-5 to TRBJ1-2, with TRBD1 identical over 9 bases. CDR1 is MNHEY and CDR2 is SVGAGI in the germline V gene. With V trimmed by 7 bases and J by 8 bases, 8 bases remained unmatched. The CDR3 has 13 residues. In DNA form, the CDR3 reads TGTGCCAGCACCGGGGACAGGGCTGGGGGCTACACCTTC. Translation gives CASTGDRAGGYTF.

The chain links TRBV2 to TRBJ2-7; TRBD1 agrees at 9 bases. V lost 8 bases to trimming and J lost 0 bases; unmatched junction nucleotides: 5. The CDR3 covers 14 residues. In germline, CDR1 is SNHLY, CDR2 FYNNEI. The CDR3 sequence: CASGWGQGSYEQYF. The CDR3 DNA is TGTGCCAGCGGGTGGGGACAGGGCTCCTACGAGCAGTACTTC. The entire variable domain, with the rest obtained from reference TRBV2 and TRBJ2-7, is as follows: EPEVTQTPSHQVTQMGQEVILRCVPISNHLYFYWYRQILGQKVEFLVSFYNNEISEKSEIFDDQFSVERPDGSNFTLKIRSTKLEDSAMYFCASGWGQGSYEQYFGPGTRLTVT.

The chain recombines TRBV15 with TRBJ2-7, with TRBD2 matching over 11 bases. The length of the CDR3 is 15 residues. Per germline, CDR1 LNHNV and CDR2 YYDKDF (reference sequence). Trimming took 4 bases from V and 1 from J; bases not matched to a gene: 3. The CDR3 sequence: CATSILAGASYEQYF. For the CDR3, the DNA is TGTGCCACCAGCATACTAGCGGGAGCATCCTACGAGCAGTACTTC.

The gene calls are TRBV5-1 and TRBJ1-1, with D possibly TRBD1 on 5 matching bases. V was cut by 0 bases and J by 4 bases, with 13 bases left in between. Germline lookup yields CDR1 SGHRS and CDR2 YFSETQ. CDR3 length equals 15 residues. The CDR3 DNA follows: TGCGCCAGCAGCTTGGGGGGCTCCCCAGCCACTGAAGCTTTCTTT. Its protein is CASSLGGSPATEAFF. Full variable domain (rest looked up from reference TRBV5-1 and TRBJ1-1): KAGVTQTPRYLIKTRGQQVTLSCSPISGHRSVSWYQQTPGQGLQFLFEYFSETQRNKGNFPGRFSGRQFSNSRSEMNVSTLELGDSALYLCASSLGGSPATEAFFGQGTRLTVV.

This chain joins TRBV19 and TRBJ2-7; TRBD1 is a possible D gene (6 bases). V lost 6 bases to trimming and J lost 2 bases, with 17 bases between them. This CDR3 is built from 15 residues. Germline assignment: CDR1 LNHDA and CDR2 SQIVND (reference sequence). In DNA, the CDR3 is TGTGCCAGTAGCAATGACAGAGGGGGACCCTACGAGCAGTACTTC. Translation: CASSNDRGGPYEQYF.

This clone was recorded a few times. V gene TRBV3-1 (or the pseudogene TRBV3-2) combines with J gene TRBJ1-6; a possible D gene is TRBD1 (5 bases). This CDR3 has 15 amino acids. Trimming pared 4 bases from V and 5 bases from J, leaving 12 bases between. Looked up from germline, CDR1 is LGHDT and CDR2 is YNNKEL (reference sequence). CDR3 in DNA: TGTGCCAGCAGCCCAGTAAGGGGTAATAATTCACCCCTCCACTTT. It codes for CASSPVRGNNSPLHF.

This clone appeared once. The chain joins TRBV7-3 to TRBJ2-1, with TRBD2 identical over 11 bases. Germline assignment: CDR1 SGHTA and CDR2 FQGTGA. V dropped 3 bases and J dropped 9; count of bases not matched to a gene: 4. This CDR3 contains 14 residues. CDR3 amino acids: CASSFSSGRTEQFF. The CDR3 DNA reads TGTGCCAGCAGCTTTTCTAGCGGGAGGACTGAGCAGTTCTTC. The entire variable domain, with the rest obtained from reference TRBV7-3 and TRBJ2-1, is as follows: GAGVSQTPSNKVTEKGKYVELRCDPISGHTALYWYRQSLGQGPEFLIYFQGTGAADDSGLPNDRFFAVRPEGSVSTLKIQRTERGDSAVYLCASSFSSGRTEQFFGPGTRLTVL.

V is TRBV7-2 and J is TRBJ2-1, with 9 bases aligning to TRBD1. J lost 10 bases, V lost 4 bases, and 11 bases had no gene match. In germline, CDR1 is SGHTA, CDR2 FQGNSA. The CDR3 runs 15 residues. The CDR3 here is CASSSGTGTGEEQFF. The CDR3 DNA reads as TGTGCCAGCAGCTCTGGGACAGGGACGGGCGAGGAGCAGTTCTTC. The full variable domain, rest sourced from reference TRBV7-2 and TRBJ2-1, is GAGVSQSPSNKVTEKGKDVELRCDPISGHTALYWYRQSLGQGLEFLIYFQGNSAPDKSGLPSDRFSAERTGGSVSTLTIQRTQQEDSAVYLCASSSGTGTGEEQFFGPGTRLTVL.

The V call is TRBV30, the J call TRBJ1-2; 7 nucleotides line up with TRBD1. Germline CDR1 and CDR2: GTSNPN and SVGIG (reference sequence). The CDR3 has 14 amino acids. The V and J ends lost 3 bases and 3 bases, in that order; junction bases with no gene match: 7. The CDR3 region has the DNA TGTGCCTGGAGGGGGACAGCCATCTACTATGGCTACACCTTC. It encodes CAWRGTAIYYGYTF. Full variable domain (remainder filled in from reference TRBV30 and TRBJ1-2): SQTIHQWPATLVQPVGSPLSLECTVEGTSNPNLYWYRQAAGRGLQLLFYSVGIGQISSEVPQNLSASRPQDRQFILSSKKLLLSDSGFYLCAWRGTAIYYGYTFGSGTRLTVV.

This sequence joins TRBV12-2 and TRBJ2-7. TRBV12-2 is a recognized pseudogene. The CDR3 length is 12 residues. CDR3 sequence: CASRLGSSEQYF. The CDR3, as DNA: TGTGCAAGTCGCTTAGGGTCCTCGGAGCAGTACTTC.

The rearrangement uses TRBV2 and TRBJ2-2; TRBD2 might be the D (6 bases). CDR3 length: 15 residues. Trimming shortened V by 4 bases and J by 6 bases, and 15 bases separated the two germline ends. Germline lookup yields CDR1 SNHLY and CDR2 FYNNEI. The CDR3 is CASSVKGGGAGELFF. The CDR3 bases are TGTGCCAGCAGTGTTAAGGGAGGAGGGGCCGGGGAGCTGTTTTTT.

The CDR3 DNA reads as TGTGCCAGCAGCCTGAGGACAGGGATGAACACTGAAGCTTTCTTT. As protein: CASSLRTGMNTEAFF. V gene TRBV9 combines with J gene TRBJ1-1; 8 bases are shared with TRBD1. CDR1 SGDLS and CDR2 YYNGEE come from the germline V gene. V was pared by 4 bases and J by 0 bases, with 5 bases of the junction left unmatched. The CDR3 is 15 residues long.

The J gene is TRBJ2-7, the V gene TRBV28; TRBD1 matches at 9 bases. The CDR3 has 15 amino acids. Per the germline V gene, CDR1 is MDHEN and CDR2 is SYDVKM. The trim removed 4 bases at V and 5 bases at J, leaving 9 bases unmatched. Here the CDR3 DNA reads TGTGCCAGCAGTTCCCAGACAGGGGGAGGACACGAGCAGTACTTC. It specifies CASSSQTGGGHEQYF.

The chain joins TRBV10-3 to TRBJ2-7, with a possible D match to TRBD1 (6 bases). The CDR3 contains 11 residues. The V end was cut by 10 bases, the J end by 6 bases, with 13 bases between. Germline V gene lookup returns CDR1 ENHRY and CDR2 SYGVKD. This CDR3 reads CATQNRVEQYF. CDR3 DNA sequence: TGTGCCACCCAGAACAGGGTCGAGCAGTACTTC.

This clone was recorded only once. This chain uses TRBV10-2 with TRBJ2-4, with 7 nucleotides matching TRBD2. In germline, CDR1 is WSHSY, CDR2 SAAADI. The CDR3 has 15 residues. Trimming at V came to 6 bases and at J to 9 bases, leaving 14 bases not matched to a gene. The CDR3 loop is CASSEGLAVGSIQYF. The CDR3 nucleotides are TGCGCCAGCAGCGAAGGTCTAGCGGTGGGAAGCATTCAGTACTTC.

The chain recombines TRBV19 with TRBJ2-7, with a possible D match to TRBD1 (5 bases). Germline V gives CDR1 LNHDA, CDR2 SQIVND (reference sequence). The CDR3 is 14 residues long. V was shortened by 2 bases and J by 4 bases, with 12 bases between the two germline ends. The CDR3, as DNA: TGTGCCAGTAGTATATACGGACACGAGTACGAGCAGTACTTC. Protein product: CASSIYGHEYEQYF.

V is TRBV5-5 and J is TRBJ2-7; D unresolved. With 0 bases removed from V and 7 bases from J, the gap between germline ends came to 11 bases. The CDR3 extends over 13 amino acids. CDR1 and CDR2 (germline): SGHKS, YYEKEE (reference sequence). The CDR3 sequence is CASSLASAEEQYF. CDR3 DNA sequence: TGTGCCAGCAGCTTGGCATCAGCCGAGGAGCAGTACTTC.

The chain has TRBV6-6 and TRBJ2-1, with D hard to call. V was clipped by 7 bases and J by 6 bases, with 16 bases between them. Germline V gene lookup returns CDR1 MNHNY and CDR2 SVGAGI (reference sequence). This CDR3 is 14 amino acids long. The CDR3 spells CASISHWQTNEQFF. The CDR3 nucleotides are TGTGCCAGCATCTCCCACTGGCAAACCAATGAGCAGTTCTTC.

V and J are TRBV18 and TRBJ2-3; D is unclear. CDR3 length equals 15 residues. Per germline, CDR1 KGHSH and CDR2 LQKENI. V was cut by 3 bases and J by 0 bases, with 10 bases left in between. This CDR3 is CASSPLTDSTDTQYF. The CDR3 DNA follows: TGTGCCAGCTCACCCCTGACGGATAGCACAGATACGCAGTATTTT.

J is TRBJ2-5 and V is TRBV28, with D uncertain. Trimming took 10 bases from V and 5 from J, leaving 17 bases between them. The CDR3 covers 13 residues. CDR1 MDHEN and CDR2 SYDVKM come from the germline V gene. DNA of the CDR3: TGTGCCACCGAACTGGGGTCATTGGAGACCCAGTACTTC. Translated: CATELGSLETQYF.